These 11 T cell receptor beta chains came from one sample sequenced in a study of blood T cell repertoires in COVID-19. Measured with immunoSEQ multiplex PCR; TCRdb has only the in-frame clones, and not every one. The data show 200,000 or so clones, roughly 81% seen once. The specimen was peripheral blood. The receptors come from a woman aged 80 or older with COVID-19, enrolled during active disease.

The chain is built from TRBV7-9 and TRBJ1-5; D unresolved. Germline CDR1 is SEHNR and CDR2 is FQNEAQ (reference sequence). The CDR3 spans 17 residues. Trimming took off 0 bases at V and 0 bases at J, with 12 bases between the two ends. The CDR3 nucleotides read TGTGCCAGCAGCTTAGCGTACGGGGAGGCTAGCAATCAGCCCCAGCATTTT. Translating gives CASSLAYGEASNQPQHF. Drawing the rest from reference TRBV7-9 and TRBJ1-5, the complete variable domain is DTGVSQNPRHKITKRGQNVTFRCDPISEHNRLYWYRQTLGQGPEFLTYFQNEAQLEKSRLLSDRFSAERPKGSFSTLEIQRTEQGDSAMYLCASSLAYGEASNQPQHFGDGTRLSIL.

This clone showed up just a few times. The chain employs TRBV6-5 and TRBJ1-6, with 7 bases lining up with TRBD1. J was trimmed by 7 bases and V by 5 bases; bases with no gene match: 8. Germline V CDR1 and CDR2: MNHEY, SVGAGI. The CDR3 has 15 amino acids. CDR3 coding DNA: TGTGCCAGCAGTCCATGGACAGGCGAAAATTCACCCCTCCACTTT. Its protein product is CASSPWTGENSPLHF.

The gene calls are TRBV2 and TRBJ2-5, with TRBD1 matching over 9 bases. CDR1 and CDR2 from the germline V gene are SNHLY and FYNNEI. The CDR3 spans 15 residues. The trim removed 1 base at V and 5 bases at J, leaving 5 bases unmatched. CDR3 coding DNA: TGTGCCAGCAGTGAAGGTCACGACAGGGGGGAGACCCAGTACTTC. Its protein product is CASSEGHDRGETQYF.

V is TRBV1 and J is TRBJ2-2; no check of the table's D call, TRBD2, against the DNA was made. TRBV1 is an annotated pseudogene. This CDR3 comprises 21 residues. CDR3 in DNA: TGCACCAGCAGCCAATACAGTAGGGCTAGCGGGGGGCGGATAAACACCGGGGAGCTGTTTTTT. Amino acids: CTSSQYSRASGGRINTGELFF.

The rearrangement joins TRBV7-6 to TRBJ2-2, with TRBD1 matching 9 bases. V lost 5 bases, J lost 2 bases, and 3 bases stayed unmatched. The CDR3 is 15 residues long. CDR1 and CDR2 from the germline V gene are SGHVS and FNYEAQ. CDR3 residues: CASSRQGGNTGELFF. The CDR3 DNA reads as TGTGCCAGCAGCAGACAGGGGGGTAACACCGGGGAGCTGTTTTTT.

J is TRBJ2-3 and V is TRBV11-1; 10 positions match TRBD2. The CDR3 runs to 14 residues. V gave up 8 bases and J gave up 6 bases; unmatched junction bases: 8. The germline V gene has CDR1 SGHAT and CDR2 FQDESV (reference sequence). CDR3 region: CASGWASGSDTQYF. CDR3 DNA: TGTGCCAGCGGGTGGGCTAGCGGGAGTGATACGCAGTATTTT.

This clone has a single count. This chain connects TRBV24-1 to TRBJ1-5; 8 positions match TRBD1. Losses at the gene ends were 9 bases for V and 0 bases for J; bases not matched to a gene: 9. This CDR3 has 16 amino acids. Per germline, CDR1 KGHDR and CDR2 SFDVKD. Written as DNA, the CDR3 is TGTGCCACCCCTCCGGGACAGGTCTATAGCAATCAGCCCCAGCATTTT. This sequence encodes CATPPGQVYSNQPQHF.

This rearrangement joins TRBV7-7 to TRBJ2-5, with 7 bases fitting TRBD1. This CDR3 region has 14 residues. The germline CDR1 and CDR2 sequences are SSHAT and FNYEAQ (reference sequence). V trimming: 5 bases; J trimming: 5 bases; junction bases outside the gene matches: 8. The CDR3 coding sequence is TGTGCCAGCAGCACAGGGGCGAGGGGTGAGACCCAGTACTTC. Protein product: CASSTGARGETQYF.

The CDR3 spells CASTSFVGQGRGYEQYF. Here the CDR3 DNA reads TGTGCCAGCACCTCCTTTGTCGGACAGGGAAGAGGCTACGAGCAGTACTTC. This chain connects TRBV25-1 to TRBJ2-7, with TRBD1 matching over 8 bases. V lost 7 bases and J lost 3; bases outside the gene matches: 17. This CDR3 is built from 17 residues. Germline V gene data show CDR1 as MGHDK and CDR2 as SYGVNS.

This chain joins TRBV5-1 and TRBJ2-2; 10 nucleotides line up with TRBD1. The CDR3 covers 16 residues. The germline gives CDR1 SGHRS, CDR2 YFSETQ. Trimming cost V 1 base and J 3 bases; bases outside gene matches: 3. CDR3 DNA: TGCGCCAGCAGCTTGTTCGGGACAGGGGACACCGGGGAGCTGTTTTTT. It encodes CASSLFGTGDTGELFF.

In this sample, this clone turned up a few times. The rearrangement joins TRBV5-4 to TRBJ1-4, with TRBD1 as a possible D gene (5 bases). The germline V gene encodes CDR1 SGHNT and CDR2 YYREEE (reference sequence). This CDR3 spans 13 amino acids. The V gene lost 4 bases and the J gene lost 8 bases, with 12 bases spanning the gap. In DNA, the CDR3 is TGTGCCAGCAGCGTCCGGGGGAACGAAAAACTGTTTTTT. Encoded protein: CASSVRGNEKLFF. The full variable domain, rest sourced from reference TRBV5-4 and TRBJ1-4, is ETGVTQSPTHLIKTRGQQVTLRCSSQSGHNTVSWYQQALGQGPQFIFQYYREEENGRGNFPPRFSGLQFPNYSSELNVNALELDDSALYLCASSVRGNEKLFFGSGTQLSVL.